Reported below is one T cell receptor beta chain. The entry originates in a study of blood T cell repertoires in COVID-19. Across the study: There were acute and convalescent COVID-19 samples, and they came from the United States, Italy and Spain. PBMCs, B-cell-depleted T cells, or T cells were the source of the cDNA or gDNA that made up the material.

As originally analysed: Nucleated cell counts were estimated from reference gene primer amplification. Generated by immunoSEQ multiplex PCR, the TCRdb table keeps only in-frame clones and is missing some. That table furnishes V, J and clone size, whereas the DNA furnished D and trimming. In the table there are about 86,000 clones, approximately 80% of which are singletons. This CDR3 spans 15 amino acids. Germline lookup yields CDR1 SGHDT and CDR2 YYEEEE. J gave up 3 bases and V 4 bases, and 7 bases lay outside the gene matches. The receptor comes from a man aged 65-85 years with acute or convalescent COVID-19. The chain combines TRBV5-6 with TRBJ1-1; 9 bases map to TRBD1. Sequencing was performed on peripheral blood. CDR3 residues: CASSLYRQGDTEAFF. CDR3 nucleotide sequence: TGTGCCAGCAGCCTTTATCGACAGGGGGACACTGAAGCTTTCTTT.